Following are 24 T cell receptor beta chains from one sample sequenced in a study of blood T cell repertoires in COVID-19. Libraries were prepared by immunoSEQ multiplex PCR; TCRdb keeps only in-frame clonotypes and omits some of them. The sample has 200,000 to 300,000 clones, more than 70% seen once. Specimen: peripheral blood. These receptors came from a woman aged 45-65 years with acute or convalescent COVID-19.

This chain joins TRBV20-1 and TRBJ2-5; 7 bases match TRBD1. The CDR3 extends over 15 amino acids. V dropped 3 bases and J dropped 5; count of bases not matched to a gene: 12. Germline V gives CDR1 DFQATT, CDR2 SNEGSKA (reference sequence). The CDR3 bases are TGCAGTGCTAGTGATTCCGGGACAGTGGGGGAGACCCAGTACTTC. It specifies CSASDSGTVGETQYF.

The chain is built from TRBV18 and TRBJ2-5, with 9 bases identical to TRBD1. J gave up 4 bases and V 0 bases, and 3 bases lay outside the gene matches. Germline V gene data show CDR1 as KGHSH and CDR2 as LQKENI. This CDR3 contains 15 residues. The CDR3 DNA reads TGTGCCAGCTCACCACCGGGACAGGGAGGAGAGACCCAGTACTTC. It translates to CASSPPGQGGETQYF.

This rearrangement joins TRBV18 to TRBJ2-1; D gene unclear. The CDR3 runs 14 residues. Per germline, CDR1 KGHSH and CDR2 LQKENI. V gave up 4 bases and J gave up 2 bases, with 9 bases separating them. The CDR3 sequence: CASSLENTYNEQFF. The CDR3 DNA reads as TGTGCCAGCTCACTTGAGAATACCTACAATGAGCAGTTCTTC.

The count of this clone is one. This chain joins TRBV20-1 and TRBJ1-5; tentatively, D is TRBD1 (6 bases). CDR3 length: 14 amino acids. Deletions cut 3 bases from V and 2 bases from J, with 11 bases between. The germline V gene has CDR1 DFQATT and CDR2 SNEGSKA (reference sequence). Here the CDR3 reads CSASAGAGNQPQHF. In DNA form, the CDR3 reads TGCAGTGCTAGTGCAGGGGCTGGCAATCAGCCCCAGCATTTT.

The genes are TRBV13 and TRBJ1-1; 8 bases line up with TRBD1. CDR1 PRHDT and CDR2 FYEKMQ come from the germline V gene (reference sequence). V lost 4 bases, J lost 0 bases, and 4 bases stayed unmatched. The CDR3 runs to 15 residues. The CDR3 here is CASSSRDRMNTEAFF. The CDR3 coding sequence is TGTGCCAGCAGCTCGCGGGACAGGATGAACACTGAAGCTTTCTTT.

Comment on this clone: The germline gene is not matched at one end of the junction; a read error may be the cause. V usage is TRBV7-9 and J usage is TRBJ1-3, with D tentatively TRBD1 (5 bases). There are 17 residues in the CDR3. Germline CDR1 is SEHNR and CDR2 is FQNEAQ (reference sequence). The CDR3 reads CASSIADRPFSGNTIYF. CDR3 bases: TGTGCCAGCAGCATAGCAGACAGACCATTCTCTGGAAACACCATATATTTT.

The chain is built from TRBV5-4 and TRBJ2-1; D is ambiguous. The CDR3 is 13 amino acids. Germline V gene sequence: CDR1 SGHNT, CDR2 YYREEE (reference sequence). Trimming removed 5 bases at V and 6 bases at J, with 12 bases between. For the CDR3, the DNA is TGTGCCAGCAGGGCGGTCGTCTCCAATGAGCAGTTCTTC. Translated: CASRAVVSNEQFF.

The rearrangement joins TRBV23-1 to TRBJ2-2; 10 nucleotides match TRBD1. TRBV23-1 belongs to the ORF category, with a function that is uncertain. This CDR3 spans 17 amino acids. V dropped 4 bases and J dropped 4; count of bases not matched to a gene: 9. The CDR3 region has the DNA TGCGCCAGCAGTCCTTTGGGGACAGGGGAAGGCACCGGGGAGCTGTTTTTT. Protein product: CASSPLGTGEGTGELFF.

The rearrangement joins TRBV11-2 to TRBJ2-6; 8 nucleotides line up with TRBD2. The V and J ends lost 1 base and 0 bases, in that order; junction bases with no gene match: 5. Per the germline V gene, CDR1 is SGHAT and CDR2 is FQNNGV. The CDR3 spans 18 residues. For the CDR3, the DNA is TGTGCCAGCAGCTTAGGCCTAGCGGGCAGCTCTGGGGCCAACGTCCTGACTTTC. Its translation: CASSLGLAGSSGANVLTF.

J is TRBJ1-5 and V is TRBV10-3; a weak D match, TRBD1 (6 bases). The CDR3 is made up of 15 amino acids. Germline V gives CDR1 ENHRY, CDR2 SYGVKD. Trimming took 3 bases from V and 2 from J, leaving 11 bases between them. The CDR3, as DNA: TGTGCCATCAGTGACCAGGGGTTCGGCAATCAGCCCCAGCATTTT. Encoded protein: CAISDQGFGNQPQHF.

The CDR3 region has the DNA TGTGCCAGCAGTTCTTTAGGGCAGGGGCTCCCTGAAGCTTTCTTT. This sequence encodes CASSSLGQGLPEAFF. The chain joins TRBV27 to TRBJ1-1; tentatively, D is TRBD1 (6 bases). The CDR3 covers 15 residues. V was pared by 4 bases and J by 6 bases, with 18 bases between. The germline gives CDR1 MNHEY, CDR2 SMNVEV (reference sequence).

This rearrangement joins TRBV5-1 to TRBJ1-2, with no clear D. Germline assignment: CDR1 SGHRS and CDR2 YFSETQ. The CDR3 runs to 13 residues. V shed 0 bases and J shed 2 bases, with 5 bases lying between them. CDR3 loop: CASSLGGNYGYTF. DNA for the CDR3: TGCGCCAGCAGCTTGGGCGGAAACTATGGCTACACCTTC.

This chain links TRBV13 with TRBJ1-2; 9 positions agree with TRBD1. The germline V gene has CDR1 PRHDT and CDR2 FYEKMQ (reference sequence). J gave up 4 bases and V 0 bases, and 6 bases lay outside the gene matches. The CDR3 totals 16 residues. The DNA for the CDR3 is TGTGCCAGCAGCTTAGGGCGGGACAGGGCAGGCTATGGCTACACCTTC. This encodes CASSLGRDRAGYGYTF.

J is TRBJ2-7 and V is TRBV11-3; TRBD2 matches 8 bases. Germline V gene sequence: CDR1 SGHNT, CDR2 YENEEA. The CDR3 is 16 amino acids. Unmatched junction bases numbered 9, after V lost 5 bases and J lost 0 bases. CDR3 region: CASSPGLAGNSYEQYF. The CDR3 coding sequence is TGTGCCAGCAGCCCTGGACTAGCAGGAAACTCCTACGAGCAGTACTTC.

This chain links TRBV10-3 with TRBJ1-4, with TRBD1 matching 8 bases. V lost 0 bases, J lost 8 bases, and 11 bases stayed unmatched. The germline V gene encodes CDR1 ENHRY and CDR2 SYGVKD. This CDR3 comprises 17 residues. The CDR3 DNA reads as TGTGCCATCAGTGAGTCGCTCGGACAGGGAAGGTCGGAAAAACTGTTTTTT. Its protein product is CAISESLGQGRSEKLFF.

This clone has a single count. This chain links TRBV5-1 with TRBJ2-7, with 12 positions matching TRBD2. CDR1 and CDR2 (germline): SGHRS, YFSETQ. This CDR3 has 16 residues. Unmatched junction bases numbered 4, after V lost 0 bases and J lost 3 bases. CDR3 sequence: CASSLASTSGSYEQYF. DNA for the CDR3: TGCGCCAGCAGCTTGGCCTCGACTAGCGGGAGCTACGAGCAGTACTTC. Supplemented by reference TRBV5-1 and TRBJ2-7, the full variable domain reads KAGVTQTPRYLIKTRGQQVTLSCSPISGHRSVSWYQQTPGQGLQFLFEYFSETQRNKGNFPGRFSGRQFSNSRSEMNVSTLELGDSALYLCASSLASTSGSYEQYFGPGTRLTVT.

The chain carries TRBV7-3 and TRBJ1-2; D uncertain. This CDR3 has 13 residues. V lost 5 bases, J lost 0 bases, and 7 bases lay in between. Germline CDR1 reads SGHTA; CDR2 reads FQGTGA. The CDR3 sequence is CASSPSANYGYTF. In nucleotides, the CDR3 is TGTGCCAGCAGCCCATCGGCTAACTATGGCTACACCTTC.

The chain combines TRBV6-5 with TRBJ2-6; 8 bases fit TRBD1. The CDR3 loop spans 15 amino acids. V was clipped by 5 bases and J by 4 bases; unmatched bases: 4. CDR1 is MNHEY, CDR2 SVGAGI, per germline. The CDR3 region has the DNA TGTGCCAGCAGTCGGACAGGGAGCGGGGCCAACGTCCTGACTTTC. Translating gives CASSRTGSGANVLTF.

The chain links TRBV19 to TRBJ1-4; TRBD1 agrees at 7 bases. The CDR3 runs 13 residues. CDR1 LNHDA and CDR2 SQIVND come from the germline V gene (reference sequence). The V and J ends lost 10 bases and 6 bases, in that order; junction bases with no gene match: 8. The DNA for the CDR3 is TGTGCCACCATGAGGGGGCGGGATGAAAAACTGTTTTTT. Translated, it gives CATMRGRDEKLFF.

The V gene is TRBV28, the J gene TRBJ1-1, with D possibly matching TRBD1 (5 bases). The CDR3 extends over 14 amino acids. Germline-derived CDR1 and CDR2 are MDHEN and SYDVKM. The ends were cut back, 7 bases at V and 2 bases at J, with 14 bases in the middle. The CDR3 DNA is TGTGCCAGCACCCTTCAGGGTAGAAACACTGAAGCTTTCTTT. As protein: CASTLQGRNTEAFF.

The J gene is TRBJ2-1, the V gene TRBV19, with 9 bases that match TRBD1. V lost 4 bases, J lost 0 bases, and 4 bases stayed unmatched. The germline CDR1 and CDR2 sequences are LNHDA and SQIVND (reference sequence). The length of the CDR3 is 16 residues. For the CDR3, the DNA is TGTGCCAGTAGTAACCCGGGACAGGGCTCCTACAATGAGCAGTTCTTC. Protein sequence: CASSNPGQGSYNEQFF.

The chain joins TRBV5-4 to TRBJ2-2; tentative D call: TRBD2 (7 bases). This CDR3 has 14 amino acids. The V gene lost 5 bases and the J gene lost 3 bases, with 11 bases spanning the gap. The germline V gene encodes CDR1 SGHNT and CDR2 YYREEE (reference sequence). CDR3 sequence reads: CASSRGGDTGELFF. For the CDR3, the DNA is TGTGCCAGCAGTAGGGGGGGCGACACCGGGGAGCTGTTTTTT.

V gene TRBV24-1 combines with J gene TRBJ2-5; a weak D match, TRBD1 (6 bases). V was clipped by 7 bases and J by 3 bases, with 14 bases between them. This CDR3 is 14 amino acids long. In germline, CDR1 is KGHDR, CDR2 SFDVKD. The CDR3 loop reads CATSDRTIKETQYF. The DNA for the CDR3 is TGTGCCACCAGCGACAGGACGATAAAAGAGACCCAGTACTTC.

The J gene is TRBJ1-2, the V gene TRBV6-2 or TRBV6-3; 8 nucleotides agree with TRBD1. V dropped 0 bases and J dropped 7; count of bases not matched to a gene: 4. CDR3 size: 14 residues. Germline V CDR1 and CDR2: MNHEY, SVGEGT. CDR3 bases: TGTGCCAGCAGTTACTCACCCGACAGGGGTGGCTACACCTTC. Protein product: CASSYSPDRGGYTF.